This T cell receptor (beta chain) was observed in a study of shared clonotypes between healthy human individuals. Turning to the study itself: Three plates each covered CD4 naive and memory; CD8 naive two, CD8 memory one.

Turning to this clone: Its antigen is not identified.

Subsets obtained from CD4+ cells comprised CD45RA+ naive and CD45RA-negative memory cells. Using approximately 200 ng DNA, about 29,000 T cell genomes, the sorted-subset replicate PCRs were run. Data came from immunoSEQ multiplex PCR; TCRdb stores just in-frame clones and leaves some out. This table has some 1.4 million clones, roughly 96% appearing once. The study, taken as a whole, reports: Naive CD4 clonotypes overlapped across a handful of donors at roughly 4.5%.

Sequenced: naive CD4+ T cells sorted from blood. Noted subset: CD45RA+ positively selected. This sequence originates from a man aged 30-40 years in good health.

CDR3 amino acids: CASSDPAIDEQFF. CDR3 nucleotide sequence: TGCGCCAGCAGTGATCCAGCTATAGATGAGCAGTTCTTC. V is TRBV10-2 and J is TRBJ2-1, with D unclear. V lost 3 bases and J lost 8, with 11 bases in between. From germline, CDR1 is WSHSY and CDR2 SAAADI. The CDR3 has 13 residues.